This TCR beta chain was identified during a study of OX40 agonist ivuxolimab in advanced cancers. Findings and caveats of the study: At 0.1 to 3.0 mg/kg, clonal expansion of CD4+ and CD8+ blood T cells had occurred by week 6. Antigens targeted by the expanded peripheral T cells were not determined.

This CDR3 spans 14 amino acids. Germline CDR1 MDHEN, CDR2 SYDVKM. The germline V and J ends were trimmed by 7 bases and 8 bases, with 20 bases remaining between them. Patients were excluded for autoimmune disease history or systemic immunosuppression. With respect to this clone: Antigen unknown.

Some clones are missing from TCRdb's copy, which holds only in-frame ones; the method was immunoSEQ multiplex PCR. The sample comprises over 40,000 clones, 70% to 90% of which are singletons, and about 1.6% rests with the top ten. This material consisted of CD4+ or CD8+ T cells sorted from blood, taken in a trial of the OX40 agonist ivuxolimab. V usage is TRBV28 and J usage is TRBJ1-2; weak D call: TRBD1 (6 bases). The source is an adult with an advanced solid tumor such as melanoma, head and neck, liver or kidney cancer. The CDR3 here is CASTLTGQVSGYTF. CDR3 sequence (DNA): TGTGCCAGCACCTTGACAGGCCAGGTCTCGGGCTACACCTTC.